This T cell receptor beta chain comes out of a study of OX40 agonist ivuxolimab in advanced cancers. For the study in its entirety: Ivuxolimab was a fully human IgG2 agonistic monoclonal antibody targeting the costimulatory receptor OX40 (CD134). Intravenous ivuxolimab was administered to patients every 2 weeks at six dose levels: 0.01, 0.1, 0.3, 1.5, 3 and 10 mg/kg. Of the roughly 54 patients in dose escalation, some 20 had hepatocellular carcinoma, about 15 had melanoma, 9 had renal cell carcinoma and 9 had head and neck cancer. In the dose-escalation cohort, 82.7% of patients were male, and the mean age was around 60 years, with a range of roughly 23 to 85. Prior anti-PD-1, anti-PD-L1 or anti-CTLA-4 therapy was permitted, and 40% to 50% of dose-escalation patients had received checkpoint inhibitors. Three dose-escalation patients achieved partial responses, one with hepatocellular carcinoma and two with cutaneous melanoma. Peripheral TCRbeta sequencing was intended to test whether TCR sequence diversity was altered and clonal T-cell expansion was caused by ivuxolimab. The paper covers the monotherapy dose-escalation part of the phase I ivuxolimab trial, which included N ≈ 50 patients.

For sequencing of the TCRbeta CDR3 region, genomic DNA was extracted from the sorted cells. TCRbeta CDR3 regions were sequenced using the immunoSEQ Assay. The table was pulled from immuneACCESS by TCRdb, which kept in-frame rearrangements only. Such tables lose some clones; where checked, under half of the loss comes from unresolved V genes, and the rest has no known cause. The sample profile shows tens of thousands of clones; approximately 90% of them were found once. The ten largest make up about 4% of the sample. The trial excluded patients who had a history of autoimmune disease or were on systemic immunosuppression. Peripheral blood for TCR sequencing was drawn from every dose cohort at baseline, at cycle 4 day 1 and at cycle 7 day 1. Samples were obtained from an open-label, multicenter, first-in-human phase I dose-escalation trial of ivuxolimab. Adults with locally advanced or metastatic melanoma, renal cell, hepatocellular, or head and neck squamous cell carcinoma were enrolled in the trial. Before TCR sequencing, CD4+ T cells and CD8+ T cells from peripheral blood were sorted into separate populations.

About this clone itself: Its cognate antigen has yet to be identified. Per-base qualities were not stored, and no clone one base away is much larger.

Overall study outcomes, separate from this receptor: After ivuxolimab, CD8+ T cells had more expanded clones than CD4+ T cells on average. Clonal expansion of both CD4+ and CD8+ blood T cells was observed from baseline to week 6 at doses 0.1 to 3.0 mg/kg. Low levels of normalized T-cell clonal expansion were also seen in some patients who did not respond. Which antigens the clonally expanded peripheral T cells were specific for was not determined. In the 0.1-3.0 mg/kg groups, partial responders had among the lowest normalized peripheral clonal expansion, particularly in CD8+ T cells.

CDR1 SGHDN and CDR2 FVKESK were looked up in the germline V gene. The CDR3 runs 17 residues from the cysteine to the phenylalanine. The read is trimmed to its CDR3 DNA, 51 bases read in frame from base 1. V loses 3 bases at its end and J loses 4 bases; junction bases beyond the gene matches: 12. The sample was CD4+ or CD8+ T cells sorted from blood, taken in a trial of the OX40 agonist ivuxolimab. The sequence is built from TRBV14 and TRBJ2-7; TRBD2 matches 10 bases in the middle. This clonotype originated in an adult with an advanced solid tumor such as melanoma, head and neck, liver or kidney cancer. For the CDR3, the sequence is CASSQGNGLAAFYEQYF. The nucleotide sequence reads as follows: TGTGCCAGCAGCCAGGGGAACGGACTAGCGGCCTTTTACGAGCAGTACTTC. The entire variable domain, with the stretches around the CDR3 drawn from the reference TRBV14 and TRBJ2-7 proteins, is EAGVTQFPSHSVIEKGQTVTLRCDPISGHDNLYWYRRVMGKEIKFLLHFVKESKQDESGMPNNRFLAERTGGTYSTLKVQPAELEDSGVYFCASSQGNGLAAFYEQYFGPGTRLTVT.